One and the same sample provided the 8 T cell receptor beta chains below, sequenced in a study of blood T cell repertoires in COVID-19. TCRdb's table, derived via immunoSEQ multiplex PCR, lists solely in-frame clones and lacks some. The sample has over 65,000 clones; 80% are singletons. The sequencing input was peripheral blood. These receptors were collected from a woman in her 40s with active or convalescent COVID-19.

V and J are TRBV3-1 (or the pseudogene TRBV3-2) and TRBJ2-2; a weak D match, TRBD2 (6 bases). The CDR3 contains 18 residues. The V end lost 4 bases, the J end lost 1 base, and 19 bases lay between the germline ends. Per germline, CDR1 LGHDT and CDR2 YNNKEL (reference sequence). CDR3 DNA sequence: TGTGCCAGCAGCCGACAAACCCCTTTCGGGGGGAACACCGGGGAGCTGTTTTTT. Translating gives CASSRQTPFGGNTGELFF.

This chain joins TRBV30 and TRBJ1-2; D might be TRBD1 (5 bases). Germline loops: CDR1 GTSNPN, CDR2 SVGIG (reference sequence). This CDR3 spans 15 amino acids. Trimming left V 1 base short and J 4 bases short, with 16 bases between. CDR3 sequence reads: CAWSGQSTTIYGYTF. In DNA form, the CDR3 reads TGTGCCTGGAGTGGACAGTCTACCACGATCTATGGCTACACCTTC. Based on the CDR3 plus reference TRBV30 and TRBJ1-2, the full variable domain is SQTIHQWPATLVQPVGSPLSLECTVEGTSNPNLYWYRQAAGRGLQLLFYSVGIGQISSEVPQNLSASRPQDRQFILSSKKLLLSDSGFYLCAWSGQSTTIYGYTFGSGTRLTVV.

The chain couples TRBV7-7 to TRBJ2-1; unclear D gene. CDR3 size: 15 residues. Germline V gene sequence: CDR1 SSHAT, CDR2 FNYEAQ (reference sequence). The germline V and J ends were trimmed by 2 bases and 1 base, with 9 bases remaining between them. This chain's CDR3 is CASSLSLASYNEQFF. The CDR3 DNA reads TGTGCCAGCAGCTTATCCTTAGCTTCCTACAATGAGCAGTTCTTC.

This rearrangement joins TRBV7-6 to TRBJ2-2; TRBD2 agrees at 10 bases. Per the germline V gene, CDR1 is SGHVS and CDR2 is FNYEAQ. The V gene end was trimmed by 0 bases and the J gene end by 5 bases; junction bases not matched to a gene: 3. CDR3 size: 16 residues. CDR3: CASSLASGRVTGELFF. CDR3 DNA: TGTGCCAGCAGCTTAGCCAGCGGGAGGGTAACCGGGGAGCTGTTTTTT.

This clone was found a few times. The V call is TRBV6-6, the J call TRBJ1-1; D gene ambiguous. Germline loops: CDR1 MNHNY, CDR2 SVGAGI (reference sequence). Trimming cost V 4 bases and J 1 base, with 10 bases left between them. The CDR3 is 14 amino acids. The chain's CDR3 is CASSLRERNTEAFF. As DNA, the CDR3 is TGTGCCAGCAGTTTACGGGAACGGAACACTGAAGCTTTCTTT.

This chain connects TRBV6-6 to TRBJ1-2; no reliable D call. The germline gives CDR1 MNHNY, CDR2 SVGAGI (reference sequence). This CDR3 is 13 amino acids long. Trimming took off 2 bases at V and 4 bases at J, with 8 bases between the two ends. The CDR3 here is CASSYRLGYGYTF. As DNA, the CDR3 is TGTGCCAGCAGTTACCGACTGGGCTATGGCTACACCTTC.

This CDR3 is CASSRDRAREQFF. The CDR3 region has the DNA TGTGCCAGCAGCCGGGACAGGGCCCGCGAGCAGTTCTTC. V and J are TRBV5-5 and TRBJ2-1; 9 bases are a match to TRBD1. Germline V lookup: CDR1 SGHKS, CDR2 YYEKEE (reference sequence). After removal of 4 bases from V and 10 bases from J, the junction contained 6 bases not matched to a gene. The CDR3 spans 13 residues.

CDR3 region: CASSIGGQPNQPQHF. CDR3 nucleotide sequence: TGTGCCAGTAGTATAGGAGGACAGCCCAATCAGCCCCAGCATTTT. V is TRBV19 and J is TRBJ1-5, with D maybe TRBD1 (6 bases). CDR3 length: 15 amino acids. Deletions cut 1 base from V and 3 bases from J, with 10 bases between. Germline CDR1 is LNHDA and CDR2 is SQIVND (reference sequence).